This record concerns one T cell receptor (beta chain) sequence. Its specific antigen is unknown. The input lacks base qualities; no much larger clone sits a single base away. The data are from a study of cytomegalovirus exposure and HLA in healthy donors (dated by TCRdb to 2015 to 2018). About the study as a whole: An earlier analysis of a few hundred of the donors reported about 260 Gb of sequence data and 90 million to 120 million unique TCR beta sequences obtained from 180 million or so T cells. Every discovery cohort repertoire had been produced on one sequencing platform. The T cell repertoires of several hundred subjects were profiled by immunosequencing and related to cytomegalovirus serostatus. Approximately 310 gigabases of sequencing data and 75 million to 85 million unique TCR sequences made up an early release that covered approximately 700 HLA-typed donors. The study was designed to test whether signatures of past pathogen exposure could be identified by cataloging public T cell receptors. Donor age, sex, ethnicity and CMV serostatus were collected together with the repertoire data. A later analysis re-analyzed previously published TCR beta repertoires from about 730 donors and added high-resolution HLA genotyping to study TCR occurrence patterns. HLA typing included class I and class II loci at four-digit resolution. On average, approximately 250,000 unique TCR beta nucleotide sequences were sequenced per donor among a few hundred genotyped donors of the cohort, with about 17% of those sequences being non-productive. An earlier analysis of approximately 500 of the donors applied high-throughput TCR beta sequencing to assess whether each TCR beta V gene segment acted as functional or pseudogenic. Roughly 5 DR-DQ haplotypes were treated as single units for association and clustering because of strong linkage in the cohort. The number of donors typed differed by locus, with 629-630 for A, B, C, DRB1 and DQB1, around 500 for DQA1, about 610 for DPA1, and around 460 for DPB1. A later genetic analysis used genome-wide SNP genotypes for about 55% of the 666 donors, treating that subset as a discovery cohort. In addition to the first cohort of 650 to 800 subjects, a separate validation cohort of 130 or so different subjects was used. High-throughput TCR immunosequencing, statistical association of individual TCRs with disease status, and machine learning were combined to predict cytomegalovirus infection status. Among the roughly 400 genotyped donors, under 90% belonged to the genetic ancestry cluster associated with self-reported Caucasian donors. The later analysis used no new phenotypic data to find candidate immune exposures, relying instead on TCR beta sequences and their occurrence across donors. General study outcomes and caveats: Because counts were too low, seventeen rarely observed V segments, including chromosome 9 orphons, were excluded from the earlier analysis of 587 of the donors. A cluster of highly shared sequence variants was judged likely to represent a technical artifact of the sequencing pipeline. The classifier was reported to diagnose cytomegalovirus status with high specificity and sensitivity in both the original cohort and the validation cohort. In a later analysis, most CMV-associated TCR beta chains were found to appear HLA-restricted, with HLA associations seemingly driven largely by CMV exposure. A later genetic analysis reported fewer N-insertions in productive TCRs among donors in an Asian-associated ancestry cluster than the 666-donor mean. An association between a missense DCLRE1C variant and V-gene and J-gene trimming of TCR beta chains was found in a later genetic analysis and replicated in an independent cohort. In a later analysis, HLA-associated TCR beta chains showed more clonal expansion and lower generation probabilities than non-associated chains that were equally common. Assigning TCR associations to individual alleles was difficult when HLA alleles, especially DR and DQ, strongly co-occurred. The 87-base-pair reads could not distinguish some IMGT-functional V segments, including TRBV6-2 and TRBV6-3, so those segments were excluded. A later analysis reported that several top co-occurrence clusters appeared linked to parvovirus B19, influenza, CMV and Epstein-Barr virus. A further reported finding was that TCR beta sequences accurately predicted the HLA-A and HLA-B alleles for most subjects in the first cohort. Sequencing depth was assumed to be roughly uniform across donors in the presence/absence analyses, though that assumption may not hold. Immune exposure information for the cohort was limited to CMV serostatus. HLA typing was unavailable for some donors at each locus, so association tests used only the typed subset. In a later analysis, TCR association rates were found to vary across HLA loci, with the most associated TCRs seen for DRB1 alleles and the fewest for HLA-C alleles. An earlier analysis of approximately 530 of the donors showed that most TCR beta V segments appeared in productive rearrangements either about 87% or about 30% of the time, which broadly matched IMGT annotations. Three of the identified cytomegalovirus-associated TCR beta chains were confirmed in vitro to be specific for cytomegalovirus antigens. The authors suggested that the approach could potentially be extended to other disease states and immunological phenotypes. Across donors, most TCR sequences were observed very rarely, whereas some public TCRs were present in many individuals. Correlated functional status among segregating V segments might be attributable to linkage disequilibrium, but an unknown experimental factor could not be ruled out. Specific HLA alleles were associated with 15,000 to 20,000 TCR beta sequences at a false discovery rate of 0.05 in a later analysis. The cohort was sequenced for TCR beta chains only, and without alpha or paired-chain data the features that could be detected were limited. The study listed 164 TCR beta chains as associated with cytomegalovirus.

Library creation used the immunoSEQ multiplex PCR assay. The multiplex PCR relied on a mix of 60 forward primers for TCR Vbeta segments and 13 reverse primers for TCR Jbeta segments. Amplification of the CDR3 region of rearranged TCR beta genes was performed with a multiplex PCR assay on genomic DNA. Amplified TCR beta libraries were sequenced as 87-base-pair reads on the Illumina HiSeq System. On the study's bioinformatics: A later analysis counted about 80 million unique TCR beta chains across the 550 to 750 repertoires, and roughly 11 million of these chains were shared by at least two donors. A nearest-neighbor algorithm error-corrected the raw reads and collapsed the reads into unique sequences, merging closely related sequences to remove PCR and sequencing errors. V, D and J gene segments were assigned by aligning CDR3 sequences to IMGT reference sequences. For a sequence to be retained, at least a six-nucleotide match to both a V gene segment and a J gene segment was required. Rearrangements were classified as productive when the CDR3 lacked stop codons and remained in frame with V and J, and all other rearrangements were classified as non-productive. Following IMGT convention, CDR3 was defined as the stretch from the second conserved V-encoded cysteine up to the conserved J-encoded phenylalanine. The earlier analysis of about 590 of the donors excluded sequences that lacked an unambiguous match to a single V gene segment. An earlier analysis of about 590 of the donors classified V segments as functional when productive rearrangements were above 56.7% and as segregating when the standard deviation between donors was above 5%. To diagnose cytomegalovirus status from the catalog of TCR beta chain sequences, a statistical classification framework was built. V and J gene assignment, in a later analysis, came from comparing TCR nucleotide sequences with IMGT/GENE-DB human TR gene sequences. A later analysis assigned CDR3 sequences and most-parsimonious VDJ recombination scenarios with the TCRdist pipeline. In a later analysis, each TCR beta chain was defined by its CDR3 amino acid sequence together with its V-gene family, and reads lacking a unique V-gene family were excluded. As a way to deal with suspected cross-contamination and a sequencing artifact, a later analysis dropped more than 500 nucleotide sequences that were highly shared and had low generation probability. In a later analysis, a clonal expansion index was calculated for each public chain from normalized within-repertoire ranks of inferred template counts. In a later analysis, generation probabilities were computed using a VDJ recombination model fitted to out-of-frame rearrangements, and the results were checked against IGoR. A later analysis scored TCR-TCR, TCR-HLA and TCR-CMV co-occurrence with hypergeometric tests, applying a repertoire-size bias correction to TCR pairs. In a later analysis, false discovery rates were estimated by permuting HLA or CMV assignments 20 times. In a later analysis, co-occurring TCRs were grouped using DBSCAN, with TCRdist sequence similarity added in when clustering inside HLA-allele-positive subsets. For co-occurrence clustering, repertoires with fewer than 30,000 or more than 120,000 public chains were excluded, along with roughly 5 repertoires with anomalous nucleotide sharing. TCRdb took over this immuneACCESS table, retaining in-frame rearrangements with V and J assigned. Such tables are incomplete; in checked studies, under half of the missing clones stem from an unresolved V gene, and the remainder is unexplained. V, J and clone size were drawn from that table, and D and trimming were deduced from the DNA. This sample lists some 100,000 clones; around 80% were detected once. In total, the top ten clones hold 1.2% of the sample.

Via the germline V gene (reference sequence), CDR1 is SGHKS and CDR2 YYEKEE. Reading from cysteine to phenylalanine, the CDR3 counts 17 amino acids. Only CDR3 DNA remains: 51 bases, in frame from the first base. V is cut by 0 bases and J by 1 base, and the space between the germline ends is 16 bases. In total, roughly 670 healthy bone marrow donors made up the cohort. Cohort members were all nominally healthy when sampled, although unrecorded immune exposures were likely present. The donor was CMV seronegative and was included in the group of a few hundred seronegative cohort members. A peripheral blood sample was collected from each donor, and TCR beta sequencing was performed on peripheral blood mononuclear cells. Genomic DNA extraction from the blood cell samples was performed with the Qiagen DNeasy Blood Extraction Kit.

The sample comprised PBMCs. The sequence joins TRBV5-5 to TRBJ2-5; the D gene is not confidently resolved. This receptor was taken from a woman aged 18 to 35 in good health and CMV-seronegative. The CDR3 protein: CASSLGPLQVVQETQYF. In nucleotides, the sequence is TGTGCCAGCAGCTTGGGTCCGCTCCAGGTGGTCCAAGAGACCCAGTACTTC.